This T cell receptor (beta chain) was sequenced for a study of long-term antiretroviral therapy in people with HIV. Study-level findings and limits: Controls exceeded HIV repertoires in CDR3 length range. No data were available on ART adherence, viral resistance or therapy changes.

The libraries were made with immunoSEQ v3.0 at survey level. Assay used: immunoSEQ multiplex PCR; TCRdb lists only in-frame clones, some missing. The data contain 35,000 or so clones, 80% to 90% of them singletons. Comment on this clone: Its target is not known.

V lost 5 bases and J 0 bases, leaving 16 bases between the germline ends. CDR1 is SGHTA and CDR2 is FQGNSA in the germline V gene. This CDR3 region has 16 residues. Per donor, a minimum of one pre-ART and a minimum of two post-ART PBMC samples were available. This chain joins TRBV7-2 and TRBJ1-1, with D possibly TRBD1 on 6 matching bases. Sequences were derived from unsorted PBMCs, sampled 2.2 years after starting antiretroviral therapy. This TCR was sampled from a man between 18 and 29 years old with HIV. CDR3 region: CASSPSPAGVNTEAFF. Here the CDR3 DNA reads TGTGCCAGCAGCCCCTCTCCGGCAGGGGTGAACACTGAAGCTTTCTTT.